The following is a T cell receptor beta chain sequence with its context. The entry originates in a study of blood T cell repertoires in COVID-19. Study background: Spain, Italy and the United States supplied samples that represented acute and convalescent COVID-19. The analysed material was cDNA or gDNA that came from T cells, B-cell-depleted T cells, or PBMCs.

In the original workflow: For nucleated cells, counts were estimated from reference gene primer amplification. Sequencing was performed with immunoSEQ multiplex PCR; in TCRdb, only in-frame clones are kept and a portion is missing. V, J and clone size were drawn from that table, and D and trimming were deduced from the DNA. The sample holds about 73,000 clones; roughly 90% are singletons and the top ten take 16%. J lost 5 bases, V lost 7 bases, and 8 bases had no gene match. The CDR3 extends over 16 amino acids. The V gene's germline CDR1 is MDHEN and CDR2 SYDVKM. The TCR was taken from a woman aged 80 or over with active or convalescent COVID-19. The chain has TRBV28 and TRBJ2-3; 14 nucleotides match TRBD2. The sequenced material came from peripheral blood. The CDR3 sequence: CASTSTSGGAGDTQYF. The CDR3 DNA follows: TGTGCCAGCACATCGACTAGCGGGGGGGCCGGAGATACGCAGTATTTT.